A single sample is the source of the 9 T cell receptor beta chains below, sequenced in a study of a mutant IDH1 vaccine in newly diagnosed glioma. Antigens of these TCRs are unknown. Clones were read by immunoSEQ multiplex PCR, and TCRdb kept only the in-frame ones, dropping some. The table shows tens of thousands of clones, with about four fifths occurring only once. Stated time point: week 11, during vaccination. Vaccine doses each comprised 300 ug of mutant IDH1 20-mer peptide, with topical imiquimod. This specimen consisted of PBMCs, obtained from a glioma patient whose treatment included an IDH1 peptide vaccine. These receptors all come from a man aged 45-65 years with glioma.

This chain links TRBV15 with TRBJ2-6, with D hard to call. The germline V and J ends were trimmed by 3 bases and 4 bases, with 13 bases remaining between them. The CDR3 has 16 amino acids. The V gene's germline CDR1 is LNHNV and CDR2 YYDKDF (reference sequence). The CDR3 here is CATSSYTSAGANVLTF. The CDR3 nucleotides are TGTGCCACCAGCAGCTATACCAGTGCGGGGGCCAACGTCCTGACTTTC.

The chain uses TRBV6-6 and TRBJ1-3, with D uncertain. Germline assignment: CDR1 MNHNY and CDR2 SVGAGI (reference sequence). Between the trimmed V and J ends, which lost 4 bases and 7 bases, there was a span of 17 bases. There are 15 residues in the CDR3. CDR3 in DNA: TGTGCCAGCAGTTTGACACCGCCTTCGGGGAACACCATATATTTT. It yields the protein CASSLTPPSGNTIYF.

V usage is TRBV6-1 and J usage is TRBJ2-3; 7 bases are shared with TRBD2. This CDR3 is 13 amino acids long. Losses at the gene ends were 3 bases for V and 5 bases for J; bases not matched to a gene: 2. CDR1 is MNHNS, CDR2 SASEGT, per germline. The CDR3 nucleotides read TGTGCCAGCAGTGATAGCGGGTTAGATACGCAGTATTTT. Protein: CASSDSGLDTQYF.

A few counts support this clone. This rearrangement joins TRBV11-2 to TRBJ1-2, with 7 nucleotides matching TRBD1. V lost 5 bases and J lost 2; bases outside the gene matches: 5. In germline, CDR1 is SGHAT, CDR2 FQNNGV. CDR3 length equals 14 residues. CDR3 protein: CASSLTGANYGYTF. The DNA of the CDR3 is TGTGCCAGCAGCCTTACAGGGGCGAACTATGGCTACACCTTC.

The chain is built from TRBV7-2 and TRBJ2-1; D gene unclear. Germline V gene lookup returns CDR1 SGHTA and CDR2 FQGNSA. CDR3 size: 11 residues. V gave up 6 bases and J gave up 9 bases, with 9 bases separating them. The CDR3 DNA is TGTGCCAGCAGGGGCTATATTGAGCAGTTCTTC. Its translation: CASRGYIEQFF.

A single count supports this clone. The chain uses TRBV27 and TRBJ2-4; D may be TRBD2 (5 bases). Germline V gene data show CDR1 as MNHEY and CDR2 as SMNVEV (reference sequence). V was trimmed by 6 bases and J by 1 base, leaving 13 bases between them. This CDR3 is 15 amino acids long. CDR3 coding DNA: TGTGCCAGCAGGAGGGCCGGGATGGCCAAAAACATTCAGTACTTC. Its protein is CASRRAGMAKNIQYF.

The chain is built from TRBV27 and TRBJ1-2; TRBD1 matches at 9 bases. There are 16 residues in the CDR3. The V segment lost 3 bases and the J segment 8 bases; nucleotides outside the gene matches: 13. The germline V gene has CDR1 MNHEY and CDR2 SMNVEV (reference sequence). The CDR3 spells CASSFYDPGQGLGYTF. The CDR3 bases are TGTGCCAGCAGTTTCTATGATCCGGGACAGGGTTTGGGCTACACCTTC.

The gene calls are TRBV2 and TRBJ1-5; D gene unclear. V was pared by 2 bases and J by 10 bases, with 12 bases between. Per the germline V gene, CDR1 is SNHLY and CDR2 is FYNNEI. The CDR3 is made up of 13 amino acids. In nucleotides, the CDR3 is TGTGCCAGCAGTGAACCCCCGGGAAAACCCCAGCATTTT. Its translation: CASSEPPGKPQHF.

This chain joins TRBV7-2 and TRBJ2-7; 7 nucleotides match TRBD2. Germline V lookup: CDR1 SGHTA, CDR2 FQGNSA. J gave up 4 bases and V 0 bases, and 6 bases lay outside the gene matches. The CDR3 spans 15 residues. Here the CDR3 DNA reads TGTGCCAGCAGCTTAGCGGCGACTAGCATATACGAGCAGTACTTC. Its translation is CASSLAATSIYEQYF.